The sample holds a few counts of the clone carrying this T cell receptor (beta chain). The sample belongs to a study of blood T cell repertoires in COVID-19. Study background: Donors in the United States, Italy and Spain gave samples during acute or convalescent COVID-19. The analysed material was cDNA or gDNA that came from T cells, B-cell-depleted T cells, or PBMCs.

In the authors' workflow: Amplifying reference gene primers gave estimates of nucleated cell counts. Profiled with immunoSEQ multiplex PCR; TCRdb holds only in-frame clones, not every one. V and J calls and clone size follow that table, whereas D and trimming were derived from the DNA. The table has 95,000 to 120,000 clones, roughly 90% seen once; the top ten hold roughly 8.4%. Germline assignment: CDR1 SGHTA and CDR2 FQGNSA. Deletions cut 1 base from V and 7 bases from J, with 20 bases between. CDR3 size: 17 residues. This chain connects TRBV7-2 to TRBJ1-5; D gene unclear. The specimen sequenced was peripheral blood. This receptor was taken from a woman aged 70 to 79 who had recovered from COVID-19. The CDR3 spells CASSLGGVRTGDQPQHF. As DNA, the CDR3 is TGTGCCAGCAGCTTAGGAGGCGTCAGAACTGGAGACCAGCCCCAGCATTTT.